This TCR beta chain is from a study of cytomegalovirus exposure and HLA in healthy donors. General study results and limits: Altogether, more than 150 TCR beta chains were recorded as cytomegalovirus-associated. An analysis done earlier found most TCR beta V segments productive about 87% or about 30% of the time. When the data were analyzed later, several of the most significant clusters appeared to be linked to common viral pathogens.

Per germline, CDR1 KGHSH and CDR2 LQKENI. The V gene end was trimmed by 4 bases and the J gene end by 7 bases; junction bases not matched to a gene: 5. The CDR3 consists of 16 residues. Concerning this clone: Its antigen remains unknown.

The PCR was carried out with 60 Vbeta primers and 13 Jbeta primers. The data were produced by immunoSEQ multiplex PCR, yet TCRdb's version contains in-frame clones alone and is incomplete. The sample records around 130,000 clones, around 77% being singletons. The chain recombines TRBV18 with TRBJ2-1; 15 bases fit TRBD2. Sample: PBMCs. This TCR derives from a man younger than 35 in good health and CMV-seropositive. The CDR3 region has the DNA TGTGCCAGCTCACTCGGACTAGCGGGGGGGCCAAATGAGCAGTTCTTC. Translated: CASSLGLAGGPNEQFF.